The subject of this entry is one T cell receptor (beta chain). Antigen unknown. Trimming pared 5 bases from V and 8 bases from J, leaving 12 bases between. There are 12 residues in the CDR3. Germline V gene data show CDR1 as MDHEN and CDR2 as SYDVKM. The data are from a study of T cell responses to AZD1222 COVID-19 vaccine. The table came from immunoSEQ multiplex PCR; TCRdb's copy has only in-frame clones and leaves some out. The sample includes 100,000 to 150,000 clones, 90% of them seen just once. Study-wide results and limits: Repertoire sampling occurred only after the peak T cell response. Spike-wide vaccine-associated CD4 TCRs dominated at 160-218 and 743-854. Variant regions that are unmutated are reportedly the target of nearly half of spike-specific TCRs. Donors skewed white British and female; clonal diversity was possibly underestimated.

Material: peripheral blood, obtained on day 0 of AZD1222 vaccination. The V and J genes are TRBV28 and TRBJ1-1; D gene uncertain. This receptor was identified in an adult in good health. The CDR3 nucleotides are TGTGCCAGCAGTCCCGCCCCCCACGAAGCTTTCTTT. It encodes CASSPAPHEAFF.